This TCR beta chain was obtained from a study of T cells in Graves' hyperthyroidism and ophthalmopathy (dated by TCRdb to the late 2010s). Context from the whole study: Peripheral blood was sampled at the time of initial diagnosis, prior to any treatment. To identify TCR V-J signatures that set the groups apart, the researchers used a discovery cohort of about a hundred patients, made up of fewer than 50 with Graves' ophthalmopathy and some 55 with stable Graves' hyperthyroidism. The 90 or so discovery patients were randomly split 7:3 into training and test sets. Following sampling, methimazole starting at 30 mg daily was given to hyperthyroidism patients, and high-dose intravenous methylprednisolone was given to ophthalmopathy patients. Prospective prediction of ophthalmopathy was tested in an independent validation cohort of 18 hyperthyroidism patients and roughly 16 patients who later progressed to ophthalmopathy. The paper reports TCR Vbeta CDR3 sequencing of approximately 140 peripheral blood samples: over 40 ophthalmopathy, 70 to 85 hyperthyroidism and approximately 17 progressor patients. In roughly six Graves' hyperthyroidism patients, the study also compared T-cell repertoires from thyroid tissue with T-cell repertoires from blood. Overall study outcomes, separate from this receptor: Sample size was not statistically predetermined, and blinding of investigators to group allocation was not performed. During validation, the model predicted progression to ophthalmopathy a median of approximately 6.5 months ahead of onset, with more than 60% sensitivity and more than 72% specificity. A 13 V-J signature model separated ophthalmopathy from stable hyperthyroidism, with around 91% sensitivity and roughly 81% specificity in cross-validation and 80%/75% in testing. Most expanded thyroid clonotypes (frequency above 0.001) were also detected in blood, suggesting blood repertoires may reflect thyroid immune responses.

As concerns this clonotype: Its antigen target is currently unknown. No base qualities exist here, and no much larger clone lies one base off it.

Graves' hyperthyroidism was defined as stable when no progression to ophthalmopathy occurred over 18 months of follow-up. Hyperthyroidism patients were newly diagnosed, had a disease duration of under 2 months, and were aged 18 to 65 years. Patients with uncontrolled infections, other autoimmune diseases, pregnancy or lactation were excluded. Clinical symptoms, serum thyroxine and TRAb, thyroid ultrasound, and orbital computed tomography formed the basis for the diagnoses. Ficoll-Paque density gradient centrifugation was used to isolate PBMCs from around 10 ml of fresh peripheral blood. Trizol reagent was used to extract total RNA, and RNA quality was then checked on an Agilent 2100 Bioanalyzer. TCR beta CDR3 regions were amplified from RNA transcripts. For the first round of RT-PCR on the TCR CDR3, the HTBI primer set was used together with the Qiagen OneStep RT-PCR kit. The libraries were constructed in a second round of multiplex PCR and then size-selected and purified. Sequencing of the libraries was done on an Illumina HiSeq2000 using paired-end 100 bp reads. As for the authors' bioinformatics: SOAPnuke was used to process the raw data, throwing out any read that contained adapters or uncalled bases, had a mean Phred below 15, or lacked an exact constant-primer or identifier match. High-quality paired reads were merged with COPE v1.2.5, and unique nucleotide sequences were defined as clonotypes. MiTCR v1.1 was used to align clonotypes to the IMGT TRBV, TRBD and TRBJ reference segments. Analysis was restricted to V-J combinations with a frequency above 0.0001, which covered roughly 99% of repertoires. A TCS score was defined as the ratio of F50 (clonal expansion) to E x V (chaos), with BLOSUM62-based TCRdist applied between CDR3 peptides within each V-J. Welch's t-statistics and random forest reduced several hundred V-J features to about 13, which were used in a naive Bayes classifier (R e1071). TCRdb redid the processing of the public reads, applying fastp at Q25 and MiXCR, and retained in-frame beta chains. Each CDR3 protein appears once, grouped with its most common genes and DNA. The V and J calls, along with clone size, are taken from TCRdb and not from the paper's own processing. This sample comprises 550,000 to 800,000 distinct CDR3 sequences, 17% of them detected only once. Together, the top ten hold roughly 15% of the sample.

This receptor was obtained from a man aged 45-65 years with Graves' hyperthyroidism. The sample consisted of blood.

The nucleotide sequence reads TGCAGTGCTAGAGGAATACACCCGACAGGGACGGGTGAAAAACTGTTTTTT. This encodes CSARGIHPTGTGEKLFF. The receptor chain draws on TRBV20-1 and TRBJ1-4; TRBD1 aligns with 7 central bases. The CDR3 runs 17 residues from the cysteine to the phenylalanine. Just the 51-base CDR3 DNA is kept, in frame starting at base 1. Sequences DFQATT (CDR1) and SNEGSKA (CDR2) are obtained from the germline V gene (reference sequence). V and J are trimmed by 1 base and 7 bases, and the gene matches miss 15 bases of the junction.